These 5 T cell receptor beta chains share one sample of origin, sequenced in a study of T-cell memory formation after mild COVID-19. TCRdb fed the 5' RACE reads into MiXCR, producing one record per CDR3 protein. This table holds 250,000 to 300,000 distinct CDR3 sequences, approximately 7.6% found once. Sequencing was carried out using PBMCs or a T cell subset sorted from them (not recorded which). Every receptor here comes from a young man who had mild COVID-19 (a few samples of this study predate the infection). Cell type and time point are not known.

This clonotype was observed a few times. An end of the junction does not agree with germline; a read error may underlie this. V is TRBV6-5 and J is TRBJ1-1; D is unclear. The CDR3 runs 13 residues. Per germline, CDR1 MNHEY and CDR2 SVGAGI. The CDR3 here is CASSYSEMGRRTF. The DNA for the CDR3 is TGTGCCAGCAGTTACTCGGAGATGGGGAGACGGACCTTT.

The V gene is TRBV11-3, the J gene TRBJ2-1; D is perhaps TRBD2 (5 bases). Germline V CDR1 and CDR2: SGHNT, YENEEA. CDR3 size: 17 residues. Trimming removed 2 bases from V and 10 bases from J, with 24 bases in between. CDR3 nucleotide sequence: TGTGCCAGCAGCTTACTATGGACTCCGGCCCCCCTCAGAGAGCAGTTCTTC. Its protein product is CASSLLWTPAPLREQFF.

Only a few counts were recorded for this clonotype. The J gene is TRBJ1-4, the V gene TRBV7-2; D remains ambiguous. Trimming stripped 0 bases from V and 4 bases from J, with 6 bases between. The germline CDR1 and CDR2 sequences are SGHTA and FQGNSA. The CDR3 contains 14 residues. CDR3 residues: CASSLAGSNEKLFF. The CDR3 DNA is TGTGCCAGCAGCTTAGCGGGGAGTAATGAAAAACTGTTTTTT.

The chain has TRBV4-2 and TRBJ1-1; D gene unclear. Germline V lookup: CDR1 LGHNA, CDR2 YNFKEQ. There are 15 residues in the CDR3. Deletions cut 4 bases from V and 2 bases from J, with 14 bases between. CDR3 sequence reads: CASSRLGSSNTEAFF. The CDR3 bases are TGTGCCAGCAGCCGGCTAGGGAGCTCTAACACTGAAGCTTTCTTT.

The gene calls are TRBV11-3 and TRBJ2-5; perhaps TRBD2 as D (6 bases). Germline V gene sequence: CDR1 SGHNT, CDR2 YENEEA. Trimming removed 3 bases from V and 1 base from J, with 9 bases in between. The length of the CDR3 is 14 residues. The CDR3 region is CASSFLASQETQYF. CDR3 nucleotides: TGTGCCAGCAGCTTTCTAGCGAGCCAAGAGACCCAGTACTTC.